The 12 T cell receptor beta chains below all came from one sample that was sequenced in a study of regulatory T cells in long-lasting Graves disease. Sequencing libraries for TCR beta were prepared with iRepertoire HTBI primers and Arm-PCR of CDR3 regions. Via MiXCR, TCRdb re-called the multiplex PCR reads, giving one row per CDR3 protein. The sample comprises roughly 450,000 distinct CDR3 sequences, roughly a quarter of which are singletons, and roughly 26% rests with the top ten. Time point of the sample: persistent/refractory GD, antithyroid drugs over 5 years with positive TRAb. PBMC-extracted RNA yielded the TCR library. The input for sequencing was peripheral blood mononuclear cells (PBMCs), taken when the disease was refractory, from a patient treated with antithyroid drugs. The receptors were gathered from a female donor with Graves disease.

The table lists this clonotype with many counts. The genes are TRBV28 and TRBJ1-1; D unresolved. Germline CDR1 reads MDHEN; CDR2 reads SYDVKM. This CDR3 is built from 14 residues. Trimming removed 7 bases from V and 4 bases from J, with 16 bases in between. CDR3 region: CASIDPGRATEAFF. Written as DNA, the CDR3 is TGTGCCAGCATCGACCCAGGCCGTGCCACTGAAGCTTTCTTT.

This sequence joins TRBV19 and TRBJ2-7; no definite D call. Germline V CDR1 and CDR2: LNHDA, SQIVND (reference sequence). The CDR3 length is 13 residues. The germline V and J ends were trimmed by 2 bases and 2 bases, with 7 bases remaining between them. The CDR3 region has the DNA TGTGCCAGTAGTATACAGGACGCCTACGAGCAGTACTTC. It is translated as CASSIQDAYEQYF.

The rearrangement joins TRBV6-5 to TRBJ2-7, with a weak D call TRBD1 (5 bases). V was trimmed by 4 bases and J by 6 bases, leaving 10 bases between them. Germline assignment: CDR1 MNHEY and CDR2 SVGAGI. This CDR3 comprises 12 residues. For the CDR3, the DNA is TGTGCCAGCAGTTTCGTTCAGGGCGAGCAGTACTTC. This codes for CASSFVQGEQYF.

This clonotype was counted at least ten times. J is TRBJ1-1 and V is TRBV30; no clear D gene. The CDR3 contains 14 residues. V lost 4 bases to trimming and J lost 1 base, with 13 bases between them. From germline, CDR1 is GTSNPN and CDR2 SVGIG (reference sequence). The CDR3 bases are TGTGCCTGGAATGATGGGGTAGGGAACACTGAAGCTTTCTTT. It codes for CAWNDGVGNTEAFF.

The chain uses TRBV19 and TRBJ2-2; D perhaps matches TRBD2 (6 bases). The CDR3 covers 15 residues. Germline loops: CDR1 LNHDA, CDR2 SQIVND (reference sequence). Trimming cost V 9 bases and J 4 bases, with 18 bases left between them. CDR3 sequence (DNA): TGTGCCAGCGAGATAGGGGACTGGGCCACCGGGGAGCTGTTTTTT. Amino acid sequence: CASEIGDWATGELFF.

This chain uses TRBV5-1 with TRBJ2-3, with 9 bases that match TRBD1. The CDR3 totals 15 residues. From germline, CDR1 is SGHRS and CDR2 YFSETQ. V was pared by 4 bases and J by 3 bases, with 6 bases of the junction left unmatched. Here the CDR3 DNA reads TGCGCCAGCAGCAAACGGACAGGGGCGACAGATACGCAGTATTTT. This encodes CASSKRTGATDTQYF. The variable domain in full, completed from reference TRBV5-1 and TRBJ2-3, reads KAGVTQTPRYLIKTRGQQVTLSCSPISGHRSVSWYQQTPGQGLQFLFEYFSETQRNKGNFPGRFSGRQFSNSRSEMNVSTLELGDSALYLCASSKRTGATDTQYFGPGTRLTVL.

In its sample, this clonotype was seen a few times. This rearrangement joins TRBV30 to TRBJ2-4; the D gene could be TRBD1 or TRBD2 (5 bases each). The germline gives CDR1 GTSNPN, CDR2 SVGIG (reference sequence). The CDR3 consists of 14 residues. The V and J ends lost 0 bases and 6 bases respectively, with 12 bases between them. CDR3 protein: CAWSVKGTRNIQYF. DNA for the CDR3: TGTGCCTGGAGTGTAAAAGGGACGAGAAACATTCAGTACTTC.

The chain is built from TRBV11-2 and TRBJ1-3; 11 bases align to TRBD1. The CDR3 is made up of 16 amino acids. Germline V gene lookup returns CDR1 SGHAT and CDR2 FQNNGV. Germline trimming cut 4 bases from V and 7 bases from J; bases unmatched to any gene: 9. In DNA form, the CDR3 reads TGTGCCAGCAGCTCGACGGGACAGGGGGGTTTGAACACCATATATTTT. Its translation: CASSSTGQGGLNTIYF.

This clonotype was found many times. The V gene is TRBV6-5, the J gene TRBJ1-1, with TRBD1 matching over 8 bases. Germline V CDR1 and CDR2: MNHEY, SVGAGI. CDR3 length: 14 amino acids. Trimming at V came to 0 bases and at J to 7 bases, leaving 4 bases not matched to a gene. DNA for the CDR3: TGTGCCAGCAGTTACTCGACAGGGGCCGTTGAAGCTTTCTTT. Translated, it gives CASSYSTGAVEAFF.

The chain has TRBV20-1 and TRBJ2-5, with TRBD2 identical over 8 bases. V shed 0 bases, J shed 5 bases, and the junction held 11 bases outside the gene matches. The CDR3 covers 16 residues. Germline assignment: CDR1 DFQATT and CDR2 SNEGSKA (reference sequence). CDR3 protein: CSARDSGTRGWETQYF. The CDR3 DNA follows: TGCAGTGCTAGAGATTCCGGGACTAGGGGGTGGGAGACCCAGTACTTC.

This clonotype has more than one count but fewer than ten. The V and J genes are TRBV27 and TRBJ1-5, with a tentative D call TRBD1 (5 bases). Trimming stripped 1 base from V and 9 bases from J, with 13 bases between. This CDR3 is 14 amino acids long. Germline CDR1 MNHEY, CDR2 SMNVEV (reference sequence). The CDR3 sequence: CASSLFPGSTPQHF. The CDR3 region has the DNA TGTGCCAGCAGTTTATTTCCAGGGTCAACGCCCCAGCATTTT.

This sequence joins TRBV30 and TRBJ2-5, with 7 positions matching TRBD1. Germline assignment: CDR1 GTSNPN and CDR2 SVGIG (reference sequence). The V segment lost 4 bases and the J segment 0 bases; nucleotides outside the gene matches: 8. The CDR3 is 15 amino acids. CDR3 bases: TGTGCCTGGACCAGGGACAGTTGGTACCAAGAGACCCAGTACTTC. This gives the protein CAWTRDSWYQETQYF.